This TCR beta chain was identified in a study of control samples from healthy donors and cancer patients. TCRdb keeps only in-frame clones here, not all; method: immunoSEQ multiplex PCR. The table has 100,000 to 150,000 clones, roughly 84% seen once. The CDR3 runs to 14 residues. The ends were cut back, 4 bases at V and 0 bases at J, with 10 bases in the middle. CDR1 and CDR2 from the germline V gene are LGHDT and YNNKEL (reference sequence). The TCR sequence derives from a middle-aged man in good health. The chain carries TRBV3-1 (or the pseudogene TRBV3-2) and TRBJ2-7, with TRBD2 as a possible D gene (6 bases). What was sequenced was blood. CDR3 in amino acids: CASSLISGSYEQYF. In nucleotides, the CDR3 is TGTGCCAGCAGCCTCATTAGCGGCTCCTACGAGCAGTACTTC.